Listed here are 11 T cell receptor beta chains from one sample, sequenced in a study of cytomegalovirus exposure and HLA in healthy donors. The PCR was carried out with 60 Vbeta primers and 13 Jbeta primers. Generated by immunoSEQ multiplex PCR, the TCRdb table keeps only in-frame clones and is missing some. Here the sample spans over 150,000 clones, roughly nine tenths being singletons. Sequencing used PBMCs. These receptors all stem from a girl under three years old in good health and CMV-seronegative.

V usage is TRBV19 and J usage is TRBJ1-5, with TRBD1 identical over 9 bases. This CDR3 is 16 amino acids long. From germline, CDR1 is LNHDA and CDR2 SQIVND (reference sequence). Trimming at V came to 6 bases and at J to 3 bases, leaving 9 bases not matched to a gene. The CDR3 sequence is CASRDPRTGANQPQHF. The CDR3 DNA is TGTGCCAGTAGAGACCCCAGGACAGGGGCCAATCAGCCCCAGCATTTT.

This chain joins TRBV30 and TRBJ1-2, with no clear D. CDR3 size: 12 residues. V lost 0 bases to trimming and J lost 4 bases, with 6 bases between them. CDR1 and CDR2 from the germline V gene are GTSNPN and SVGIG (reference sequence). The CDR3 spells CAWSVIGYGYTF. The DNA of the CDR3 is TGTGCCTGGAGTGTCATCGGCTATGGCTACACCTTC.

The chain joins TRBV5-1 to TRBJ2-5, with a weak D call TRBD1 (5 bases). The CDR3 length is 15 residues. Germline assignment: CDR1 SGHRS and CDR2 YFSETQ. Trimming left V 2 bases short and J 2 bases short, with 13 bases between. This CDR3 reads CASSLPLRGQETQYF. CDR3 DNA sequence: TGCGCCAGCAGCTTACCCTTAAGGGGACAAGAGACCCAGTACTTC.

The J gene is TRBJ1-1, the V gene TRBV19; possibly TRBD1 for D (6 bases). The V and J ends lost 5 bases and 2 bases respectively, with 12 bases between them. The CDR3 contains 14 residues. Germline V gene lookup returns CDR1 LNHDA and CDR2 SQIVND (reference sequence). The CDR3 DNA follows: TGTGCCAGTAGTCCTCAGGGGACCAACACTGAAGCTTTCTTT. Its protein product is CASSPQGTNTEAFF.

This chain links TRBV19 with TRBJ2-6, with 10 bases lining up with TRBD1. The V gene end was trimmed by 6 bases and the J gene end by 1 base; junction bases not matched to a gene: 6. The germline CDR1 and CDR2 sequences are LNHDA and SQIVND (reference sequence). The CDR3 length is 17 residues. Written as DNA, the CDR3 is TGTGCCAGTAGCCGGACAGGGGGGTCGTCTGGGGCCAACGTCCTGACTTTC. Translated, it gives CASSRTGGSSGANVLTF.

The rearrangement joins TRBV27 to TRBJ2-3, with D possibly being TRBD1 (6 bases). There are 18 residues in the CDR3. CDR1 and CDR2 from the germline V gene are MNHEY and SMNVEV (reference sequence). V lost 5 bases and J 2 bases, leaving 23 bases between the germline ends. CDR3 region: CASSPVGALGHSTDTQYF. The DNA of the CDR3 is TGTGCCAGCAGTCCAGTGGGAGCCTTGGGACACTCCACAGATACGCAGTATTTT.

V usage is TRBV7-9 and J usage is TRBJ2-5; 7 bases map to TRBD1. The tail of the sequence fits TRBJ2-7 better, so the J call may be wrong. The length of the CDR3 is 15 residues. Looked up from germline, CDR1 is SEHNR and CDR2 is FQNEAQ (reference sequence). CDR3 residues: CASSLTGTVGYEQYF. The CDR3 DNA is TGTGCCAGCAGCCTAACCGGGACAGTGGGCTACGAGCAGTACTTC.

V usage is TRBV5-1 and J usage is TRBJ2-7, with TRBD2 identical over 11 bases. CDR1 is SGHRS and CDR2 is YFSETQ in the germline V gene. This CDR3 has 16 amino acids. J gave up 6 bases and V 6 bases, and 14 bases lay outside the gene matches. The CDR3 bases are TGCGCCAGCAATCAGCGGGGACTAGCGGAGTCCACCGAGCAGTACTTC. Encoded protein: CASNQRGLAESTEQYF. Combining the CDR3 with reference TRBV5-1 and TRBJ2-7 gives the whole variable domain KAGVTQTPRYLIKTRGQQVTLSCSPISGHRSVSWYQQTPGQGLQFLFEYFSETQRNKGNFPGRFSGRQFSNSRSEMNVSTLELGDSALYLCASNQRGLAESTEQYFGPGTRLTVT.

The rearrangement uses TRBV6-1 and TRBJ2-1; TRBD2 matches at 10 bases. V lost 3 bases and J lost 6; bases outside the gene matches: 8. The length of the CDR3 is 16 residues. The germline CDR1 and CDR2 sequences are MNHNS and SASEGT. For the CDR3, the DNA is TGTGCCAGCAGTGACCTCTTAGCGGGAGGCCTCAATGAGCAGTTCTTC. Its translation is CASSDLLAGGLNEQFF.

J is TRBJ2-3 and V is TRBV9; 11 positions agree with TRBD2. This CDR3 contains 17 residues. Trimming took 3 bases from V and 0 from J; bases not matched to a gene: 6. Germline V lookup: CDR1 SGDLS, CDR2 YYNGEE. CDR3 bases: TGTGCCAGCAGCGGGTCCTTAGCGGGAGGGAGCACAGATACGCAGTATTTT. Translation gives CASSGSLAGGSTDTQYF.

This clone came up a few times. V gene TRBV6-4 combines with J gene TRBJ1-2; D is possibly TRBD1 (5 bases). This CDR3 has 13 residues. CDR1 and CDR2 from the germline V gene are MRHNA and SNTAGT. V lost 4 bases and J 6 bases, leaving 12 bases between the germline ends. DNA for the CDR3: TGTGCCAGCAGTGTAGGCAGGGATAATGGCTACACCTTC. Translation: CASSVGRDNGYTF.